These 10 T cell receptor beta chains were sequenced from one sample in a study of T-cell memory formation after mild COVID-19. TCRdb itself ran the 5' RACE reads through MiXCR, one entry per CDR3 protein. The sample lists about 350,000 distinct CDR3 sequences; 20% to 25% were seen once. Sequencing was performed on PBMCs or a T cell subset sorted from them (not recorded which). Source of these receptors: a man aged 18 to 35 who had mild COVID-19 (a few samples of this study predate the infection). Cell type and time point are not known.

This clonotype was recorded a few times. The chain is built from TRBV29-1 and TRBJ2-1; a possible D gene is TRBD2 (5 bases). In germline, CDR1 is SQVTM, CDR2 ANQGSEA. The V end was cut by 6 bases, the J end by 8 bases, with 14 bases between. The CDR3 length is 12 residues. The CDR3 protein is CSVEGPPDEQFF. The CDR3 DNA reads as TGCAGCGTAGAGGGTCCCCCAGATGAGCAGTTCTTC.

The chain recombines TRBV12-3 or TRBV12-4 with TRBJ2-4, with 8 bases identical to TRBD2. Unmatched junction bases numbered 5, after V lost 8 bases and J lost 8 bases. CDR3 size: 12 residues. CDR3 loop: CASSPGGDIQYF. The CDR3 DNA is TGTGCCAGCTCGCCGGGGGGGGACATTCAGTACTTC.

The chain recombines TRBV18 with TRBJ1-5; no clear D gene. Trimming stripped 1 base from V and 3 bases from J, with 13 bases between. Germline V gene data show CDR1 as KGHSH and CDR2 as LQKENI. The CDR3 is 16 amino acids. CDR3 amino acids: CASSPREPRANQPQHF. The CDR3 DNA sequence: TGTGCCAGCTCACCACGGGAACCCCGGGCCAATCAGCCCCAGCATTTT.

This clonotype was seen a handful of times. The chain joins TRBV5-1 to TRBJ1-1; weak D call: TRBD1 (5 bases). Per germline, CDR1 SGHRS and CDR2 YFSETQ. The germline V and J ends were trimmed by 0 bases and 4 bases, with 13 bases remaining between them. This CDR3 has 15 amino acids. CDR3 loop: CASSLAAGQATEAFF. CDR3 nucleotides: TGCGCCAGCAGCTTGGCCGCAGGGCAGGCCACTGAAGCTTTCTTT. The full variable domain, with the rest looked up from reference TRBV5-1 and TRBJ1-1, is KAGVTQTPRYLIKTRGQQVTLSCSPISGHRSVSWYQQTPGQGLQFLFEYFSETQRNKGNFPGRFSGRQFSNSRSEMNVSTLELGDSALYLCASSLAAGQATEAFFGQGTRLTVV.

This clonotype was seen a handful of times. V and J are TRBV9 and TRBJ1-2; a weak D match, TRBD1 (5 bases). Per the germline V gene, CDR1 is SGDLS and CDR2 is YYNGEE. Trimming took off 0 bases at V and 7 bases at J, with 13 bases between the two ends. CDR3 length: 14 amino acids. The CDR3 region has the DNA TGTGCCAGCAGCGTAGGAGTAGGGGCGGTTGGCTACACCTTC. Translated: CASSVGVGAVGYTF.

In its sample, this clonotype is medium-sized. The J gene is TRBJ2-7, the V gene TRBV10-3; TRBD2 might be the D (6 bases). This CDR3 is 15 amino acids long. V was clipped by 3 bases and J by 3 bases, with 15 bases between them. Germline CDR1 is ENHRY and CDR2 is SYGVKD. CDR3 bases: TGTGCCATCAGTGACCCGGGACTTCCTAACTACGAGCAGTACTTC. Translating gives CAISDPGLPNYEQYF.

This clonotype was observed a few times. The CDR3 DNA reads as TGTGCCAGCAGTTACGCTGGGACAGGGGTCACCGGGGAGCTGTTTTTT. Its protein product is CASSYAGTGVTGELFF. The chain employs TRBV6-5 and TRBJ2-2, with 10 bases lining up with TRBD1. The CDR3 is 16 residues long. The germline V gene encodes CDR1 MNHEY and CDR2 SVGAGI. V shed 2 bases and J 4 bases; nucleotides not matched to a gene: 4.

This clonotype was detected ten times or more. The V gene is TRBV7-3, the J gene TRBJ2-3; D ambiguous. V shed 2 bases and J shed 1 base, with 16 bases lying between them. CDR3 size: 17 residues. Per germline, CDR1 SGHTA and CDR2 FQGTGA. DNA for the CDR3: TGTGCCAGCAGCTTACGTGCCGCGTCCTGGGGCACAGATACGCAGTATTTT. The encoded protein is CASSLRAASWGTDTQYF. Using reference TRBV7-3 and TRBJ2-3 for the parts outside the CDR3, the full variable domain is GAGVSQTPSNKVTEKGKYVELRCDPISGHTALYWYRQSLGQGPEFLIYFQGTGAADDSGLPNDRFFAVRPEGSVSTLKIQRTERGDSAVYLCASSLRAASWGTDTQYFGPGTRLTVL.

This clonotype was picked up many times. The chain links TRBV10-3 to TRBJ2-3, with D perhaps TRBD1 or TRBD2 (5 bases each). The germline gives CDR1 ENHRY, CDR2 SYGVKD. The ends were cut back, 3 bases at V and 2 bases at J, with 9 bases in the middle. This CDR3 contains 14 residues. The CDR3 sequence: CAISEWGYTDTQYF. CDR3 DNA sequence: TGTGCCATCAGTGAATGGGGGTACACAGATACGCAGTATTTT.

The chain recombines TRBV11-2 with TRBJ1-4; D is unclear. The ends were cut back, 7 bases at V and 6 bases at J, with 18 bases in the middle. Germline V gene data show CDR1 as SGHAT and CDR2 as FQNNGV. The CDR3 runs 15 residues. The CDR3, as DNA: TGTGCCAGCACCGCAGACCCGGGAGCCTATGAAAAACTGTTTTTT. This encodes CASTADPGAYEKLFF.